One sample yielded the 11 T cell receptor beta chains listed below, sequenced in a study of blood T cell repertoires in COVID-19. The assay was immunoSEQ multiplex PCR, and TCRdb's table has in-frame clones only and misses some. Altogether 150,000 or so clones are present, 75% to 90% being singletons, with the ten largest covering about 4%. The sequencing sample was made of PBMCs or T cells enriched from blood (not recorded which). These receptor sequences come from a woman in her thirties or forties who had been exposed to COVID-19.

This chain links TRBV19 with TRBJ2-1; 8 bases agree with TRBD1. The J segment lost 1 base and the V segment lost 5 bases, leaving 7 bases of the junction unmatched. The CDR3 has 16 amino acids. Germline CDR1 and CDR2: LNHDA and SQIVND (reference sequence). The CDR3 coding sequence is TGTGCCAGTAGTGCACAGGGGGGTCCTTCCTACAATGAGCAGTTCTTC. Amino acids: CASSAQGGPSYNEQFF. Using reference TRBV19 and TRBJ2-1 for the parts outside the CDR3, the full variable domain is DGGITQSPKYLFRKEGQNVTLSCEQNLNHDAMYWYRQDPGQGLRLIYYSQIVNDFQKGDIAEGYSVSREKKESFPLTVTSAQKNPTAFYLCASSAQGGPSYNEQFFGPGTRLTVL.

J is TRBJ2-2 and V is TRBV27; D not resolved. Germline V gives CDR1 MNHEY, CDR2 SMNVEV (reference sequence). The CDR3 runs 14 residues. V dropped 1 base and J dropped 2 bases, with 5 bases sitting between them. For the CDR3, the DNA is TGTGCCAGCAGTTTATTTTCTAACACCGGGGAGCTGTTTTTT. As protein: CASSLFSNTGELFF.

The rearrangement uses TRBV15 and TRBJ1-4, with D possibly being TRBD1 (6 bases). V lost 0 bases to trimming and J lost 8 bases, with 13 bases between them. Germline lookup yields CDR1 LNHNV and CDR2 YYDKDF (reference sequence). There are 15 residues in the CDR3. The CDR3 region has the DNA TGTGCCACCAGCAGAGAGGGGGGGCCATACGAAAAACTGTTTTTT. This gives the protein CATSREGGPYEKLFF.

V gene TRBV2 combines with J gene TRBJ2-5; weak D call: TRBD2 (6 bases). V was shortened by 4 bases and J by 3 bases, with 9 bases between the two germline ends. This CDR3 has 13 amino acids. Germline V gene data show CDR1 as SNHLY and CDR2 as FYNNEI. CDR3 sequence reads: CASSGGAKETQYF. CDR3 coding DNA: TGTGCCAGCAGTGGCGGGGCTAAAGAGACCCAGTACTTC. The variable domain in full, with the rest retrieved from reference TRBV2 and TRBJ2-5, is EPEVTQTPSHQVTQMGQEVILRCVPISNHLYFYWYRQILGQKVEFLVSFYNNEISEKSEIFDDQFSVERPDGSNFTLKIRSTKLEDSAMYFCASSGGAKETQYFGPGTRLLVL.

The CDR3 region is CASSQALAPTDTQYF. DNA of the CDR3: TGCGCCAGCAGCCAAGCACTAGCCCCTACAGATACGCAGTATTTT. The chain carries TRBV4-1 and TRBJ2-3; D is possibly TRBD2 (6 bases). V gave up 1 base and J gave up 3 bases, with 11 bases separating them. The germline V gene encodes CDR1 MGHRA and CDR2 YSYEKL. CDR3 length equals 15 residues.

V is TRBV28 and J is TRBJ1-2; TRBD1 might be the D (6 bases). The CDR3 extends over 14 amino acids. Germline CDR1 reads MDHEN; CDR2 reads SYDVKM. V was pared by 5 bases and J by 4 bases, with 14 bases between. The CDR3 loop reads CASSPTTGVYGYTF. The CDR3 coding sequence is TGTGCCAGCAGTCCGACGACAGGAGTCTATGGCTACACCTTC.

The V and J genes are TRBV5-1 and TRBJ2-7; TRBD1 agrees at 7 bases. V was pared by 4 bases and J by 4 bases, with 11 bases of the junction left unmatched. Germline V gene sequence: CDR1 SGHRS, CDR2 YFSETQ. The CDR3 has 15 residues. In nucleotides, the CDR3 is TGCGCCAGCAGCCCAAGTGTAGGGGGCATATACGAGCAGTACTTC. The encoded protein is CASSPSVGGIYEQYF.

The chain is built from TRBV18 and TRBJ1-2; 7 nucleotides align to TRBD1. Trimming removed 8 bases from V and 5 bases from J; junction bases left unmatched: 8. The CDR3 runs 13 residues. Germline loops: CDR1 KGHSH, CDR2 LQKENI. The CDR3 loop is CASGPPQGYGYTF. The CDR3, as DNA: TGTGCCAGCGGACCCCCACAGGGGTATGGCTACACCTTC.

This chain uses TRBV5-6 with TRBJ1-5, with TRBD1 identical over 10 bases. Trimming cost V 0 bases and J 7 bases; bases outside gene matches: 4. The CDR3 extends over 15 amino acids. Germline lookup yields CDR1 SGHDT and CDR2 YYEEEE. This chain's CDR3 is CASSLAGTGEQPQHF. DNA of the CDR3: TGTGCCAGCAGCTTGGCCGGGACAGGGGAACAGCCCCAGCATTTT.

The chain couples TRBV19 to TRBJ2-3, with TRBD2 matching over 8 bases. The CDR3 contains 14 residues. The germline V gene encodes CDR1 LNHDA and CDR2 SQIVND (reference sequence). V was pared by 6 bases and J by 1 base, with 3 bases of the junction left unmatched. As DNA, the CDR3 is TGTGCCAGTAGGTACGGGGGGGGCACAGATACGCAGTATTTT. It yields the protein CASRYGGGTDTQYF.

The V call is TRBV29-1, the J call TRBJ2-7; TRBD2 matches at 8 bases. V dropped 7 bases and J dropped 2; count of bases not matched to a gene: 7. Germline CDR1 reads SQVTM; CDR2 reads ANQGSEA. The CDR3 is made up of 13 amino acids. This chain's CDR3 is CSALGGETYEQYF. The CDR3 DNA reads TGCAGCGCTCTCGGGGGGGAGACCTACGAGCAGTACTTC.